This T cell receptor (beta chain) was recorded in a study of shared clonotypes between healthy human individuals. Germline V CDR1 and CDR2: SGHVS, FNYEAQ. V was pared by 6 bases and J by 2 bases, with 24 bases between. The CDR3 runs to 18 residues. The authors split each subset's genomic DNA evenly across several immunoSEQ plates. Sequencing used immunoSEQ multiplex PCR; TCRdb keeps in-frame clones, though not all of them. The sample consists of some 200,000 clones, approximately 65% of them appearing once. The source is a man in his thirties or forties in good health. This chain uses TRBV7-6 with TRBJ2-3, with D possibly matching TRBD2 (6 bases). Sequenced sample: memory CD4+ T cells sorted from blood. Stated subset: CD45RA-negative fraction. In DNA form, the CDR3 reads TGTGCCAGCAGTTGGGAGGAGATGGACTCAAAGAACACAGATACGCAGTATTTT. Residues: CASSWEEMDSKNTDTQYF.